The sequence of this T cell receptor beta chain was determined in a study of beta chain features in type 1 diabetes. Investigators reverse transcribed all isolated RNA, so they sequenced expressed TCRB transcripts. Profiled with immunoSEQ multiplex PCR; TCRdb holds only in-frame clones, not every one. There are some 900,000 clones in the sample; 15% to 20% occur only once, and 0.02% to 0.025% lies in the top ten. V gave up 2 bases and J gave up 2 bases, with 12 bases separating them. Germline V gene data show CDR1 as SGHRS and CDR2 as YFSETQ. The CDR3 runs 15 residues. This clone occurred a few times.

The sample taken for sequencing was naive CD4+ T cells from blood. The V gene is TRBV5-1, the J gene TRBJ2-3; no definite D call. The clonotype comes from a woman aged 18 to 35 in good health. The CDR3 loop is CASSFGGYNTDTQYF. CDR3 bases: TGCGCCAGCAGCTTCGGTGGCTACAACACAGATACGCAGTATTTT.